These T cell receptor beta chains were read from a single sample in a study of a mutant IDH1 vaccine in newly diagnosed glioma. The table came from immunoSEQ multiplex PCR; TCRdb's copy has only in-frame clones and leaves some out. Seen here are about 50,000 clones, about 92% observed once, and the top ten hold about 2.4%. The antigens of these receptors remain unknown. Here the sequenced sample was PBMCs, taken from a glioma patient whose treatment included an IDH1 peptide vaccine. The source is a man aged 50-60 years with glioma. CDR3s include the opening cysteine and the closing phenylalanine or tryptophan. A D gene is named only where the DNA matches it firmly. The size entry is marked missing in some rows and otherwise reads once, few, many or a size class.

clone_size,d_call,v_call,j_call,cdr3_aa,cdr3_nt
-,TRBD2,TRBV10-3,TRBJ2-5,CAIRGTSGPEETQYF,TGTGCCATCAGAGGGACTAGCGGGCCGGAAGAGACCCAGTACTTC
-,-,TRBV7-2,TRBJ1-6,CASSLGVTRGNSPLHF,TGTGCCAGCAGCTTAGGAGTGACCAGGGGAAATTCACCCCTCCACTTT
-,TRBD2,TRBV6-5,TRBJ2-3,CASTRLASGTQYF,TGTGCCAGCACCCGACTAGCTTCTGGTACGCAGTATTTT
-,-,TRBV9,TRBJ1-2,CASSVEGGPNYGYTF,TGTGCCAGCAGCGTGGAGGGGGGACCTAACTATGGCTACACCTTC
-,-,TRBV4-1,TRBJ1-2,CASSQASRDYGYTF,TGCGCCAGCAGCCAAGCATCCAGGGACTATGGCTACACCTTC
-,TRBD1,TRBV25-1,TRBJ2-5,CASRRGTGPQETQYF,TGTGCCAGCAGAAGAGGGACAGGGCCCCAAGAGACCCAGTACTTC
-,-,TRBV30,TRBJ2-1,CAWSLKPYNEQFF,TGTGCCTGGAGTTTGAAGCCCTACAATGAGCAGTTCTTC
-,-,TRBV6-5,TRBJ2-1,CASSYSRGNEQFF,TGTGCCAGCAGTTACTCGAGAGGGAATGAGCAGTTCTTC
-,-,TRBV2,TRBJ1-1,CASRVNGYTEAFF,TGTGCCAGCAGGGTCAACGGATACACTGAAGCTTTCTTT
-,-,TRBV5-1,TRBJ2-3,CASSLLLTSTDTQYF,TGCGCCAGCAGCTTGCTCTTAACTAGCACAGATACGCAGTATTTT
-,-,TRBV7-9,TRBJ1-5,CASRGGQVDQPQHF,TGTGCCAGCCGGGGGGGGCAGGTAGATCAGCCCCAGCATTTT
-,TRBD1,TRBV6-1,TRBJ1-4,CASRPDRDLREKLFF,TGTGCCAGCAGGCCAGACAGGGATTTGAGGGAAAAACTGTTTTTT
-,-,TRBV4-2,TRBJ2-3,CASSQPADTQYF,TGTGCCAGCAGCCAACCAGCAGATACGCAGTATTTT
-,TRBD1,TRBV4-3,TRBJ1-3,CASSSDRSSGNTIYF,TGCGCCAGCAGTTCGGACAGGAGCTCTGGAAACACCATATATTTT
-,-,TRBV30,TRBJ2-5,CAWSVLGSTETQYF,TGTGCCTGGAGTGTACTTGGTAGCACAGAGACCCAGTACTTC
-,-,TRBV18,TRBJ2-3,CASSPADTQYF,TGTGCCAGCTCACCCGCCGATACGCAGTATTTT
-,-,TRBV9,TRBJ1-6,CASSVAGDNSPLHF,TGTGCCAGCAGCGTAGCAGGGGATAATTCACCCCTCCACTTT
-,-,TRBV7-6,TRBJ1-1,CASSSGRTEAFF,TGTGCCAGCAGCTCAGGGCGCACTGAAGCTTTCTTT
few,TRBD1,TRBV7-9,TRBJ2-7,CASSLGGTGITYEQYF,TGTGCCAGCAGCTTAGGGGGGACAGGGATAACCTACGAGCAGTACTTC
-,TRBD1,TRBV6-6,TRBJ1-2,CASSRGTGSFSPF,TGTGCCAGCAGTCGCGGGACAGGGTCTTTTTCTCCCTTC
-,TRBD1,TRBV19,TRBJ1-1,CASSTRQGMNTEAFF,TGTGCCAGTAGTACCAGACAGGGGATGAACACTGAAGCTTTCTTT
-,TRBD1,TRBV30,TRBJ1-5,CAWSVRGRGLYQPQHF,TGTGCCTGGAGTGTACGGGGCAGGGGGCTCTATCAGCCCCAGCATTTT
-,-,TRBV9,TRBJ1-3,CASSVRGGRNSGNTIYF,TGTGCCAGCAGCGTAAGGGGGGGACGGAACTCTGGAAACACCATATATTTT
few,-,TRBV29-1,TRBJ2-5,CSVVPIGVQETQYF,TGCAGCGTGGTCCCTATTGGGGTACAAGAGACCCAGTACTTC
-,-,TRBV27,TRBJ1-6,CASRLRSNSPLHF,TGTGCCAGCAGGTTAAGGTCCAATTCACCCCTCCACTTT
few,-,TRBV4-3,TRBJ1-1,CASSQGASTEAFF,TGCGCCAGCAGCCAAGGGGCCTCCACTGAAGCTTTCTTT
-,TRBD1,TRBV27,TRBJ2-3,CASSFFAGTATDTQYF,TGTGCCAGCAGTTTTTTTGCCGGGACAGCCACAGATACGCAGTATTTT
-,-,TRBV4-3,TRBJ2-1,CASSQFTSNEQFF,TGCGCCAGCAGCCAATTCACTAGCAATGAGCAGTTCTTC
-,TRBD1,TRBV18,TRBJ2-5,CASSPTGGLQETQYF,TGTGCCAGCTCACCAACAGGGGGCCTCCAAGAGACCCAGTACTTC
-,TRBD1,TRBV27,TRBJ2-7,CASSFSRGKSYEQYF,TGTGCCAGCAGTTTTAGCAGGGGGAAATCCTACGAGCAGTACTTC
-,-,TRBV7-6,TRBJ2-2,CASRSSSLGGPGELFF,TGTGCCAGCAGATCCTCTAGCTTGGGGGGGCCCGGGGAGCTGTTTTTT
-,TRBD2,TRBV7-2,TRBJ2-5,CASSLGTSGSGTQYF,TGTGCCAGCAGCTTAGGAACTAGCGGGAGTGGGACCCAGTACTTC
-,-,TRBV5-6,TRBJ2-1,CASSGREARGIDEQFF,TGTGCCAGCAGCGGACGCGAGGCGAGGGGGATCGATGAGCAGTTCTTC
-,TRBD1,TRBV28,TRBJ1-1,CASSSDRGRLNTEAFF,TGTGCCAGCAGTTCCGACAGGGGCCGACTGAACACTGAAGCTTTCTTT
-,-,TRBV10-2,TRBJ2-7,CASSKVRYPEQYF,TGCGCCAGCAGTAAGGTTAGATATCCCGAGCAGTACTTC
once,TRBD1,TRBV30,TRBJ1-1,CAWSAGQGEAFF,TGTGCCTGGAGTGCCGGACAGGGAGAAGCTTTCTTT
-,-,TRBV10-3,TRBJ1-1,CAISGDETKAFF,TGTGCCATCAGTGGGGATGAGACGAAAGCTTTCTTT
-,TRBD1,TRBV7-2,TRBJ1-5,CASSPLRDRALRNQPQHF,TGTGCCAGCAGCCCCTTAAGGGACAGGGCTTTACGCAATCAGCCCCAGCATTTT
-,TRBD1,TRBV4-1,TRBJ1-5,CASSHGQGAGQPQHF,TGCGCCAGCAGCCACGGACAGGGGGCGGGTCAGCCCCAGCATTTT
-,TRBD1,TRBV28,TRBJ2-7,CASRLAGTGVSYEQYF,TGTGCCAGTCGCCTCGCGGGGACAGGGGTAAGCTACGAGCAGTACTTC
-,TRBD2,TRBV5-8,TRBJ2-1,CASSFLTSGSPYNEQFF,TGTGCCAGCAGCTTCTTGACTAGCGGGAGCCCCTACAATGAGCAGTTCTTC
-,-,TRBV6-5,TRBJ2-5,CASSYGQETQYF,TGTGCCAGCAGTTACGGGCAAGAGACCCAGTACTTC
-,-,TRBV4-1,TRBJ1-1,CASSQDNSRGGSLYF,TGCGCCAGCAGCCAAGATAATAGTAGGGGAGGCTCACTGTACTTT
-,TRBD1,TRBV19,TRBJ1-2,CASSLQQGADGYTF,TGTGCCAGTAGTCTCCAGCAGGGGGCTGATGGCTACACCTTC
-,-,TRBV5-1,TRBJ1-2,CASSAENYGYTF,TGCGCCAGCAGCGCAGAGAACTATGGCTACACCTTC
-,-,TRBV9,TRBJ2-1,CASSSRTEGVGEQFF,TGTGCCAGCAGCTCGAGGACAGAGGGGGTAGGTGAGCAGTTCTTC
-,-,TRBV13,TRBJ2-5,CASSFRQTQETQYF,TGTGCCAGCAGCTTTAGACAGACTCAAGAGACCCAGTACTTC
-,-,TRBV30,TRBJ1-2,CAWSSPGWAFNYGYTF,TGTGCCTGGAGTTCGCCTGGCTGGGCCTTTAACTATGGCTACACCTTC
-,TRBD2,TRBV7-8,TRBJ2-2,CASSVDLRTSGRVAGELFF,TGTGCCAGCAGCGTCGATCTCCGTACTAGCGGGAGAGTCGCCGGGGAGCTGTTTTTT
-,TRBD1,TRBV19,TRBJ2-7,CASSPTGSHEQYF,TGTGCCAGTAGTCCGACAGGGTCGCACGAGCAGTACTTC
-,-,TRBV7-9,TRBJ2-7,CASSSTPPRSREYEQYF,TGTGCCAGCAGCTCCACTCCACCACGAAGTAGGGAATACGAGCAGTACTTC
-,-,TRBV5-6,TRBJ2-5,CASSSEWETQYF,TGTGCCAGCAGCTCGGAATGGGAGACCCAGTACTTC